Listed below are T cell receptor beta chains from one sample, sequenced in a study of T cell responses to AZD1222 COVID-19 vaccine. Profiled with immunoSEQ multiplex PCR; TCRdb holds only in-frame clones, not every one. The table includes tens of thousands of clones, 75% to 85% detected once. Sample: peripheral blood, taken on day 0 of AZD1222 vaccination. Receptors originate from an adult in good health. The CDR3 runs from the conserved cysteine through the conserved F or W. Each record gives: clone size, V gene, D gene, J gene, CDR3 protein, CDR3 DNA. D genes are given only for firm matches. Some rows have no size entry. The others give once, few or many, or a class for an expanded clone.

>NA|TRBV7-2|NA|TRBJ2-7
CASSLDRDSQGSSYEQYF
TGTGCCAGCAGCTTAGATAGGGACTCACAGGGTAGCTCCTACGAGCAGTACTTC
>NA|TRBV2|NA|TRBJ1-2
CASSQEDYGYTF
TGTGCCAGCAGCCAGGAGGACTATGGCTACACCTTC
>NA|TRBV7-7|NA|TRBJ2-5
CASSLGVGETQYF
TGTGCTAGCAGCCTGGGGGTGGGAGAGACCCAGTACTTC
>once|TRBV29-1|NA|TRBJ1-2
CSVSEASARGYTF
TGCAGCGTTTCCGAGGCCTCAGCGCGTGGCTACACCTTC
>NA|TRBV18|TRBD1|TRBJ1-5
CASSPGQTNQPQHF
TGTGCCAGCTCCCCGGGACAGACTAATCAGCCCCAGCATTTT
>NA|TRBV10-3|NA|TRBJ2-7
CAISEGAYEQYF
TGTGCCATCAGTGAAGGGGCCTACGAGCAGTACTTC
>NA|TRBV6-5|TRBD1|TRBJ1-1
CASRRTGALNTEAFF
TGTGCCAGCAGAAGGACAGGGGCTTTGAACACTGAAGCTTTCTTT
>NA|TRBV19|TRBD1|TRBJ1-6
CASSPTGWSYNSPLHF
TGTGCCAGTAGTCCGACAGGGTGGTCCTATAATTCACCCCTCCACTTT
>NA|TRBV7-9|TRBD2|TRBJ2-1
CASSLTSGEAYNEQFF
TGTGCCAGCAGCTTGACTAGCGGGGAAGCCTACAATGAGCAGTTCTTC
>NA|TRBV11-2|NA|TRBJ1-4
CASSPPGGKLFF
TGTGCCAGCAGCCCACCCGGGGGAAAACTGTTTTTT
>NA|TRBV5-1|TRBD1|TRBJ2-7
CASSSNPGQGSYEQYF
TGCGCCAGCAGCTCCAACCCGGGACAGGGGTCCTACGAGCAGTACTTC
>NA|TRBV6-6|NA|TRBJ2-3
CASSYSLSGHPPTQYF
TGTGCCAGCAGTTACTCCCTAAGCGGCCACCCCCCCACGCAGTATTTT
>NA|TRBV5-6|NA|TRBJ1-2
CASTPGGYGYTF
TGTGCCAGCACCCCGGGGGGCTATGGCTACACCTTC
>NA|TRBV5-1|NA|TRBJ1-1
CASSSLGEWNTEAFF
TGCGCCAGCAGCTCCCTCGGCGAGTGGAACACTGAAGCTTTCTTT
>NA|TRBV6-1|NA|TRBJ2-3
CASSEQVSSTDTQYF
TGTGCCAGCAGTGAACAGGTCTCTAGCACAGATACGCAGTATTTT
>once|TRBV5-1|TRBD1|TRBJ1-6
CASSSKPGQGNSPLHF
TGCGCCAGCAGCTCCAAACCGGGACAGGGGAATTCACCCCTCCACTTT
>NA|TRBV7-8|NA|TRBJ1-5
CASSLGHRISNQPQHF
TGTGCCAGCAGCTTAGGGCACAGGATTAGCAATCAGCCCCAGCATTTT
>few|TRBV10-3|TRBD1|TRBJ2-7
CAISESLDRGLHYEQYF
TGTGCCATCAGTGAGTCCTTGGACAGGGGATTACACTACGAGCAGTACTTC
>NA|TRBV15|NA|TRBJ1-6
CATSRDPEWTLHF
TGTGCCACCAGCAGAGATCCCGAGTGGACCCTCCACTTT
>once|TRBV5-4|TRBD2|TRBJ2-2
CASRRLATTGELFF
TGTGCCAGCCGCAGACTAGCGACTACCGGGGAGCTGTTTTTT
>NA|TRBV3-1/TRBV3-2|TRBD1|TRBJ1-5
CASSQEAIRDRTSGLYQPQHF
TGTGCCAGCAGCCAAGAAGCGATCCGGGACAGAACATCAGGTCTTTATCAGCCCCAGCATTTT
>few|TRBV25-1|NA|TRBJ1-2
CASSEYWEDGYTF
TGTGCCAGCAGTGAATATTGGGAAGACGGCTACACCTTC
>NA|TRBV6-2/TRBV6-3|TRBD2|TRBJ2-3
CASSYSNSGGTDTQYF
TGTGCCAGCAGTTACTCGAATAGCGGGGGCACAGATACGCAGTATTTT
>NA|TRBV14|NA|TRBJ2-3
CASSQETPRKSADTQYF
TGTGCCAGCAGCCAAGAAACCCCCCGGAAGTCCGCAGATACGCAGTATTTT
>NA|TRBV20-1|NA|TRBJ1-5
CSASRISNQPQHF
TGCAGTGCTAGTCGGATTAGCAATCAGCCCCAGCATTTT
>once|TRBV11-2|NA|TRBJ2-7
CASLGPYEQYF
TGTGCCAGCCTGGGACCGTACGAGCAGTACTTC
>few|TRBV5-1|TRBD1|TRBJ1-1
CASSPGQAAHTEAFF
TGCGCCAGCAGCCCTGGACAGGCCGCCCACACTGAAGCTTTCTTT
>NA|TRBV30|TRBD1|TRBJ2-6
CAWSVTGAGANVLTF
TGTGCCTGGAGTGTAACAGGGGCTGGGGCCAACGTCCTGACTTTC
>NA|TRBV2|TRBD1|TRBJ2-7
CASSEPWTGTYEQYF
TGTGCCAGCAGTGAACCTTGGACAGGGACCTACGAGCAGTACTTC
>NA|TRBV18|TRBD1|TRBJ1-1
CASSPLGQGALGVNTEAFF
TGTGCCAGCTCACCACTCGGACAGGGGGCACTCGGCGTGAACACTGAAGCTTTCTTT
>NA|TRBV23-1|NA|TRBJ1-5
CASSQFQQGINQPQHF
TGCGCCAGCAGTCAATTCCAGCAGGGGATTAATCAGCCCCAGCATTTT
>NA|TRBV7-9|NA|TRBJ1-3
CASSLLRDSGNTIYF
TGTGCCAGCAGCTTATTGCGAGATTCTGGAAACACCATATATTTT